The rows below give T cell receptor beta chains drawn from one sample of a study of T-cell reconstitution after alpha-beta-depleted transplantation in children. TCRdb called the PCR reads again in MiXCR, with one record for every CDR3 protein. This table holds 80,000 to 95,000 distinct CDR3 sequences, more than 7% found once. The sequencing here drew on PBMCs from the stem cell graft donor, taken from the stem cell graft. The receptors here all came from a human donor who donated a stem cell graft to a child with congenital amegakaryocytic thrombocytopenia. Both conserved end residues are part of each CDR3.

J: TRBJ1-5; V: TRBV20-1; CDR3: CSAGDSGINSNQPQHF
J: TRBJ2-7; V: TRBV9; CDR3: CASSVDMGLAGYREQYF
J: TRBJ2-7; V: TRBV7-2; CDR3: CASSSRTGSSRGLEQYF
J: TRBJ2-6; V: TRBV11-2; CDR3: CASSHQGVGANVLTF
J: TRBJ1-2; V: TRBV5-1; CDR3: CASSLRTQSYGYTF
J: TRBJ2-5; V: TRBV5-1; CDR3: CASSSGLAGGQQETQYF
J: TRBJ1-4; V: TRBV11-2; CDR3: CASSFGQGAREKLFF
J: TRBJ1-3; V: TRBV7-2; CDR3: CASSSPGNTIYF
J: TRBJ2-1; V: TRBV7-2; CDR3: CASSAPGLESLKFF
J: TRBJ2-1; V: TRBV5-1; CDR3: CASSKGTSGGLPFSYNEQFF
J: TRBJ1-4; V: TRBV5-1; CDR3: CASSLTTASREKLFF
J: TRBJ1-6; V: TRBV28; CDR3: CASSFLDGYNSPLHF
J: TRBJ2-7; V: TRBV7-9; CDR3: CASSPPTSHDEQYF
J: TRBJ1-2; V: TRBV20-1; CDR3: CSARDFRPGSLYGYTF
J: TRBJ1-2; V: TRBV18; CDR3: CASSPGHMVGYTF
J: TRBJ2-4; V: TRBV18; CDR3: CASSPPSLSGGTARNIQYF
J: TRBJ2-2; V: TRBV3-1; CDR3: CASSQVYSPPYSGELFF
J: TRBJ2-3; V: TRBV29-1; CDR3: CSGGVGGTDTQYF
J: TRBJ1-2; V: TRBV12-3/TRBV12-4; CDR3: CASSLGGWINYGYTF
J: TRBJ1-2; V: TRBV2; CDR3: CASSDGRAHYGYTF
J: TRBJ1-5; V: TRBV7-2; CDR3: CASSLAGVSNQPQHF
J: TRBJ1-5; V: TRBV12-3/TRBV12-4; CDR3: CASSLGRDRNQPQHF
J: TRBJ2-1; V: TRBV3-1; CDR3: CASSQFASGSSYNEQFF
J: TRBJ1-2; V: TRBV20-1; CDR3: CSARVRTANYGYTF
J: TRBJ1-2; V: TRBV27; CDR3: CASRTLGQGYGYTF
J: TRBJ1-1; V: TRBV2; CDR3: CASNRDRGRPEAFF
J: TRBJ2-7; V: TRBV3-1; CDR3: CASTLELSTPYEQYF
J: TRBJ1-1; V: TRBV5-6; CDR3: CASSFSLGYGGEAFF
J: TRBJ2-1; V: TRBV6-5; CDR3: CASSVLAELYNEQFF
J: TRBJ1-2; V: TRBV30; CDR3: CAWSVSQGNGYTF
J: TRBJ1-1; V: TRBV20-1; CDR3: CSAKKTARGLNTEAFF
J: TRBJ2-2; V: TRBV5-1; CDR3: CASSLVSGNAGELFF
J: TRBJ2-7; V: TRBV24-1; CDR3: CATRQTGPVTYEQYF
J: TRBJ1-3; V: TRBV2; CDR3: CASSEQRAGTGNTIYF
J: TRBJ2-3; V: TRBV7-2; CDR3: CASSSGPSTDTQYF
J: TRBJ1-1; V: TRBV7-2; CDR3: CASSVDRRKYEAFF
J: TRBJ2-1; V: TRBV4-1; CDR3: CASSQGRLSSYNEQFF
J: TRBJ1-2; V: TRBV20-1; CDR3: CSADRGFGYGYTF
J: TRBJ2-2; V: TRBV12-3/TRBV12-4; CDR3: CASSQQGWDTGELFF
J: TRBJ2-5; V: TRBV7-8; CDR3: CASSHYGRQETQYF
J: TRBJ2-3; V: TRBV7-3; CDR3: CASSLMGTDTQYF
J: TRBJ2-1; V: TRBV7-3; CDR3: CASSLGMGEQFF
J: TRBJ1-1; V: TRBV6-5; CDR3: CASLRGGTEAFF
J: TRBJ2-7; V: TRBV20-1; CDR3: CSARGQRDEQYF
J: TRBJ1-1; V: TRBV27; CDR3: CASSPREENTEAFF
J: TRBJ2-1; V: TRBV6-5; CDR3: CASRPTRLASEQFF
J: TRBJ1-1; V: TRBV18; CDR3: CASSPLLGQLSTEAFF
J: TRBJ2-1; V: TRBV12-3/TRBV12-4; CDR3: CASSSDRQVYNEQFF
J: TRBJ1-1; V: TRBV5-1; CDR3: CASSFLQSNTEAFF
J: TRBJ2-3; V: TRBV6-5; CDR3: CASSYRDTQYF